Listed below are T cell receptor beta chains from one sample, sequenced in a study of cytomegalovirus exposure and HLA in healthy donors. Repertoires were generated with immunoSEQ multiplex PCR, while TCRdb's copy carries only in-frame clones and drops some. The sample consists of roughly 120,000 clones, 9% to 10% of them appearing once. The sequenced sample was PBMCs. All receptors derive from a man aged 25 to 45 in good health and CMV-seronegative. Both conserved end residues are trimmed from each CDR3. A D gene is named only where the DNA matches it firmly.

d_call cdr3_length v_call cdr3_aa
TRBD1 13 TRBV6-5 ASSYTGTGAGEQF
. 12 TRBV25-1 ASSETGSYNEQF
TRBD2 13 TRBV5-6 ASSLEGGFTDTQY
. 13 TRBV28 ASSLEEGSSYEQY
. 12 TRBV19 ASSIENTGRDLF
. 11 TRBV27 ASSLRKGDGYT
TRBD1 11 TRBV12-5 ASGNGQGQPQH
. 13 TRBV7-9 ASSRHSDMNTEAF
TRBD2 13 TRBV7-9 ASSSTSGKAGELF
. 12 TRBV6-5 ASSLDLSAYEQY
TRBD1 12 TRBV27 ASSLRTGGQPQH
. 12 TRBV27 ASSFSGARTEAF
. 13 TRBV6-1 ASSEVREGYNEQF
TRBD1 13 TRBV18 ASSPDRAPNEKLF
. 12 TRBV25-1 ASSEGGRYTEAF
TRBD1 12 TRBV18 ASSPGTGDYGYT
. 15 TRBV7-3 ASSPAPWRETYNEQF
TRBD1 11 TRBV6-6 ASKTTGGTEAF
TRBD1 12 TRBV19 ASSFDRGNNEQF
TRBD1 13 TRBV7-9 ASSQRQGTQETQY
TRBD1 11 TRBV19 ASSGDRVYEQY
TRBD1 11 TRBV14 ASRGQGYNEQF
. 13 TRBV4-3 ASSQDIPVNSPLH
TRBD1 12 TRBV30 AWSTGGPAYEQY